The 13 T cell receptor beta chains below were found in one sample sequenced in a study of tumor and adjacent non-tumor tissue in lung cancer. The template was RNA from unsorted bulk tissue. Three rounds of nested PCR, following a modified ARM-PCR protocol, produced the TCRbeta library. TCRdb independently ran MiXCR on the multiplex PCR reads; one entry per CDR3 protein. This sample has about 78,000 distinct CDR3 sequences, with around 75% found just once. The source material was lung tumor tissue. Receptors were obtained from a woman between 50 and 59 years old with non-small cell lung cancer.

For this clonotype: Without the conserved terminal phenylalanine or tryptophan, this CDR3 likely stems from a read error. V gene TRBV4-1 combines with J gene TRBJ2-2; D is unresolved. The CDR3 consists of 14 residues. Germline lookup yields CDR1 MGHRA and CDR2 YSYEKL. CDR3 sequence (DNA): TGCGCCAGCAGCCAAGATCCGTACACCTGGGAGCTGTTTTTG. It yields the protein CASSQDPYTWELFL.

The chain carries TRBV29-1 and TRBJ2-2, with 7 bases aligning to TRBD1. The germline V gene encodes CDR1 SQVTM and CDR2 ANQGSEA. This CDR3 spans 14 amino acids. This CDR3 is CSVRQGGDSGELFF. The CDR3 DNA reads as TGCAGTGTCCGACAGGGTGGTGACAGCGGGGAGCTGTTTTTT.

The rearrangement uses TRBV29-1 and TRBJ2-1; 7 bases are a match to TRBD2. The CDR3 has 14 residues. CDR1 and CDR2 from the germline V gene are SQVTM and ANQGSEA. V lost 7 bases and J lost 7; bases outside the gene matches: 13. CDR3 DNA: TGCAGCGCGATTCTAGCGGAAGTTTTTAATGAGCAGTTCTTC. Translation gives CSAILAEVFNEQFF.

About this clonotype: An end of the junction does not agree with germline; a read error may underlie this. This chain connects TRBV29-1 to TRBJ2-2, with 7 bases matching TRBD2. Germline values: CDR1 SQVTM, CDR2 ANQGSEA. The CDR3 has 14 residues. CDR3 sequence (DNA): TGCAGGCATAAACGGGGGGATGGCCTCGGGGAGCTCTTTTTT. Translation: CRHKRGDGLGELFF.

This clonotype was observed a handful of times. The chain employs TRBV29-1 and TRBJ2-5; possible D gene TRBD1, 5 bases. Trimming cost V 6 bases and J 3 bases, with 17 bases left between them. This CDR3 has 14 residues. Germline V gives CDR1 SQVTM, CDR2 ANQGSEA. CDR3 sequence: CSVNRGHEEETQYF. The DNA of the CDR3 is TGCAGCGTGAATAGGGGCCACGAGGAAGAGACCCAGTACTTC. The full variable domain, with the rest looked up from reference TRBV29-1 and TRBJ2-5, is SAVISQKPSRDICQRGTSLTIQCQVDSQVTMMFWYRQQPGQSLTLIATANQGSEATYESGFVIDKFPISRPNLTFSTLTVSNMSPEDSSIYLCSVNRGHEEETQYFGPGTRLLVL.

Note on this clonotype: It is likely a read error, because the conserved phenylalanine at the end of the CDR3 is missing. The CDR3 region is CTSSVSSGSTDTQYY. The CDR3 DNA reads as TGTACCAGCAGTGTTAGTAGCGGGAGTACAGATACGCAGTATTAT. J is TRBJ2-3 and V is TRBV6-1; TRBD2 aligns across 9 bases. The germline V gene encodes CDR1 MNHNS and CDR2 SASEGT. The CDR3 totals 15 residues.

For this clonotype: This is likely a read error, given that the CDR3 carries no conserved phenylalanine or tryptophan at its end. The chain is built from TRBV20-1 and TRBJ1-4; tentatively, D is TRBD1 (5 bases). CDR1 is DFQATT and CDR2 is SNEGSKA in the germline V gene (reference sequence). The CDR3 totals 16 residues. The V gene lost 0 bases and the J gene lost 6 bases, with 17 bases spanning the gap. CDR3 in DNA: TGCAGTGCTAGAGACCCCATTGAGGGGCAGGATGAAAAACTGTTTTAT. Translation gives CSARDPIEGQDEKLFY.

A word on this clonotype: The CDR3 does not end in the conserved phenylalanine or tryptophan, so this is likely a read error. The chain links TRBV6-2 or TRBV6-3 to TRBJ2-1; D ambiguous. V dropped 6 bases and J dropped 5 bases, with 2 bases sitting between them. The CDR3 has 10 amino acids. Germline CDR1 and CDR2: MNHEY and SVGEGT. For the CDR3, the DNA is TGTGCCAGCAGAGACAATGAGCAGTTCCTC. Protein: CASRDNEQFL.

A note on this clonotype: At one boundary the junction diverges from the germline segment, which might be a read error. The V and J genes are TRBV24-1 and TRBJ2-1; 7 positions match TRBD2. Germline V lookup: CDR1 KGHDR, CDR2 SFDVKD. CDR3 size: 17 residues. The chain's CDR3 is CTTSDGARSGGGNEQFF. The CDR3 DNA follows: TGTACCACCAGTGATGGGGCTCGTAGTGGGGGGGGCAATGAGCAGTTCTTC.

With respect to this clonotype: A read error is likely, as this CDR3 ends without the conserved phenylalanine or tryptophan. J is TRBJ2-5 and V is TRBV12-3 or TRBV12-4, with D tentatively TRBD1 (6 bases). CDR3 size: 12 residues. In nucleotides, the CDR3 is TGTGCCAGCAGTCCAAAGGGGGAGAACCAGTACTTA. Translation: CASSPKGENQYL.

Worth noting for this clonotype: The junction differs from germline at one of its ends, possibly a read error. This chain links TRBV11-2 with TRBJ2-5, with TRBD2 as a possible D gene (5 bases). Per the germline V gene, CDR1 is SGHAT and CDR2 is FQNNGV. The CDR3 is 13 residues long. CDR3 sequence: CASSDAGVEAQYF. In nucleotides, the CDR3 is TGTGCCAGCAGCGACGCGGGTGTAGAGGCCCAGTATTTC.

Concerning this clonotype: The junction departs from the called germline gene at one end, perhaps through a read error. This chain links TRBV20-1 with TRBJ2-7; 8 bases fit TRBD2. The CDR3 is 13 amino acids. The germline gives CDR1 DFQATT, CDR2 SNEGSKA (reference sequence). The CDR3 reads CSARGTSDYGQYF. CDR3 nucleotides: TGCAGTGCTAGGGGGACTAGTGACTACGGGCAGTACTTC.

Points on this clonotype: Germline and junction disagree at one end, which may indicate a read error. The chain carries TRBV20-1 and TRBJ2-1; the D gene is possibly TRBD2 (5 bases). Per the germline V gene, CDR1 is DFQATT and CDR2 is SNEGSKA (reference sequence). The CDR3 is 14 residues long. Here the CDR3 reads CSASERASYNEQLF. The CDR3 DNA is TGCAGTGCTAGCGAGAGGGCCTCCTATAATGAGCAGCTCTTC.